This section outlines one TCR beta chain sequence together with its context. Antigen unknown. This specimen comes from a study of cytomegalovirus exposure and HLA in healthy donors. General study results and limits: The likely explanation for a cluster of highly shared sequence variants was sequencing artifact. After further analysis at a later stage, 16,951 TCR beta sequences were associated with HLA alleles at 0.05 false discovery rate. Clonal expansion was found to be greater in HLA-associated TCR beta chains than in equally common others in a later analysis.

Per germline, CDR1 GTSNPN and CDR2 SVGIG (reference sequence). V lost 3 bases and J lost 3; bases outside the gene matches: 9. The CDR3 spans 15 residues. 60 Vbeta and 13 Jbeta primers were used in PCR. Per the authors' pipeline: Among the unique TCR beta chains that a later analysis counted, about 81 million in all, about 10 million were shared. Assay: immunoSEQ multiplex PCR; the TCRdb copy retains only in-frame clones and omits some. Clone size and V and J calls were adopted from that table, with D and trimming inferred from the DNA. This table has a few hundred thousand clones, 70% to 85% appearing once.

J is TRBJ1-2 and V is TRBV30; 8 bases are shared with TRBD1. Specimen: PBMCs. The clonotype was recovered from a woman aged 40 to 50 in good health and CMV-seronegative. Written as DNA, the CDR3 is TGTGCCTGGAGCCCTGGACAGGGCTTATACTATGGCTACACCTTC. Translation: CAWSPGQGLYYGYTF.